Below, 30 T cell receptor beta chains from the same sample are listed, as sequenced in a study of identical twins. From the 5' RACE reads, TCRdb called clonotypes with MiXCR, one entry per CDR3 protein. The sample contains 350,000 to 600,000 distinct CDR3 sequences, about 14% of which appear only once. These data were likewise used in another study, on yellow fever vaccine responses in identical twins.

Sequences were obtained from CD4+ T cells sorted from blood. These receptors originate from a woman aged 18-29 years in good health.

The gene calls are TRBV11-2 and TRBJ1-4; the D is unclear. The CDR3 totals 14 residues. Germline V lookup: CDR1 SGHAT, CDR2 FQNNGV. Trimming pared 2 bases from V and 4 bases from J, leaving 8 bases between. Written as DNA, the CDR3 is TGTGCCAGCAGCTTAAGTCAGCTTAATGAAAAACTGTTTTTT. Protein product: CASSLSQLNEKLFF.

This clonotype was recorded a few times. The chain carries TRBV6-4 and TRBJ2-1; TRBD2 matches 13 bases. Trimming removed 2 bases from V and 9 bases from J; junction bases left unmatched: 4. CDR1 MRHNA and CDR2 SNTAGT come from the germline V gene. CDR3 length: 15 amino acids. The CDR3 bases are TGTGCCAGCAGTGACGGACTAGCGGGAGTTGCTGAGCAGTTCTTC. It codes for CASSDGLAGVAEQFF.

This clonotype was picked up a small number of times. This sequence joins TRBV7-6 and TRBJ2-7; 8 bases fit TRBD2. Germline lookup yields CDR1 SGHVS and CDR2 FNYEAQ. The CDR3 extends over 14 amino acids. V was clipped by 5 bases and J by 3 bases; unmatched bases: 6. CDR3 in amino acids: CASSQAGLVYEQYF. In DNA, the CDR3 is TGTGCCAGCAGCCAGGCGGGACTAGTCTACGAGCAGTACTTC.

This clonotype was counted only a few times. V usage is TRBV5-1 and J usage is TRBJ2-5, with TRBD1 matching over 9 bases. This CDR3 contains 15 residues. The V and J ends lost 4 bases and 5 bases, in that order; junction bases with no gene match: 9. Germline V lookup: CDR1 SGHRS, CDR2 YFSETQ. The CDR3 spells CASSQQGARVETQYF. DNA of the CDR3: TGCGCCAGCAGCCAACAGGGGGCAAGGGTGGAGACCCAGTACTTC.

This clonotype has a handful of counts. J is TRBJ2-1 and V is TRBV20-1; the D is unclear. The CDR3 covers 14 residues. Trimming left V 2 bases short and J 8 bases short, with 16 bases between. CDR1 and CDR2 (germline): DFQATT, SNEGSKA (reference sequence). Written as DNA, the CDR3 is TGCAGTGCTAGATCCCAGGAAGTAGACCATGAGCAGTTCTTC. Protein sequence: CSARSQEVDHEQFF.

This clonotype came up many times. This chain joins TRBV28 and TRBJ2-1; D gene ambiguous. Trimming removed 6 bases at V and 4 bases at J, with 7 bases between. Germline values: CDR1 MDHEN, CDR2 SYDVKM. The CDR3 runs 12 residues. Here the CDR3 DNA reads TGTGCCAGCAGCCCTACTTACAATGAGCAGTTCTTC. The encoded protein is CASSPTYNEQFF.

The rearrangement uses TRBV9 and TRBJ2-5; 11 bases are shared with TRBD2. The V gene end was trimmed by 3 bases and the J gene end by 4 bases; junction bases not matched to a gene: 5. This CDR3 has 15 amino acids. Germline values: CDR1 SGDLS, CDR2 YYNGEE. The CDR3 here is CASSALAGGGETQYF. In DNA, the CDR3 is TGTGCCAGCAGCGCATTAGCGGGGGGGGGAGAGACCCAGTACTTC.

This clonotype appeared a few times. The rearrangement joins TRBV11-2 to TRBJ2-1; 13 bases line up with TRBD2. This CDR3 contains 19 residues. CDR1 is SGHAT, CDR2 FQNNGV, per germline. V dropped 1 base and J dropped 6; count of bases not matched to a gene: 12. The CDR3 DNA reads as TGTGCCAGCAGCTTAGGACTAGCGGGAGGAAAGGGGTGGCGCAATGAGCAGTTCTTC. Residues: CASSLGLAGGKGWRNEQFF. Full variable domain (remainder filled in from reference TRBV11-2 and TRBJ2-1): EAGVAQSPRYKIIEKRQSVAFWCNPISGHATLYWYQQILGQGPKLLIQFQNNGVVDDSQLPKDRFSAERLKGVDSTLKIQPAKLEDSAVYLCASSLGLAGGKGWRNEQFFGPGTRLTVL.

This clonotype turned up a few times. The chain couples TRBV20-1 to TRBJ2-1; perhaps D is TRBD1 or TRBD2 (5 bases each). The CDR3 loop spans 16 amino acids. V was cut by 2 bases and J by 1 base, with 15 bases left in between. In germline, CDR1 is DFQATT, CDR2 SNEGSKA (reference sequence). The CDR3 DNA follows: TGCAGTGCTAGATCACCGGGGCTCGGGTCCTACAATGAGCAGTTCTTC. This translates into CSARSPGLGSYNEQFF.

This clonotype occurred a few times. The rearrangement links TRBV28 to TRBJ2-1; D assignment may be TRBD1 or TRBD2 (6 bases each). V shed 5 bases and J shed 2 bases, with 13 bases lying between them. The CDR3 has 15 amino acids. Per germline, CDR1 MDHEN and CDR2 SYDVKM. The CDR3 sequence: CASSQPGGPYNEQFF. CDR3 sequence (DNA): TGTGCCAGCAGTCAACCCGGGGGCCCCTACAATGAGCAGTTCTTC.

The V and J genes are TRBV25-1 and TRBJ2-2; the match to TRBD1 covers 9 bases. Germline assignment: CDR1 MGHDK and CDR2 SYGVNS. This CDR3 is 20 amino acids long. V gave up 0 bases and J gave up 7 bases; unmatched junction bases: 18. The chain's CDR3 is CASSEYWGGDRAAKIGELFF. CDR3 bases: TGTGCCAGCAGTGAATACTGGGGGGGGGACAGGGCGGCAAAAATCGGGGAGCTGTTTTTT.

The table lists this clonotype with a few counts. This sequence joins TRBV7-6 and TRBJ2-7; 12 bases are shared with TRBD2. CDR1 SGHVS and CDR2 FNYEAQ come from the germline V gene. The trim removed 5 bases at V and 6 bases at J, leaving 8 bases unmatched. The CDR3 consists of 15 residues. As DNA, the CDR3 is TGTGCCAGCAGCGTAAGGACTAGCGGGATGGGCGAGCAGTACTTC. It encodes CASSVRTSGMGEQYF. Full variable domain (outside the CDR3, taken from reference TRBV7-6 and TRBJ2-7): GAGVSQSPRYKVTKRGQDVALRCDPISGHVSLYWYRQALGQGPEFLTYFNYEAQQDKSGLPNDRFSAERPEGSISTLTIQRTEQRDSAMYRCASSVRTSGMGEQYFGPGTRLTVT.

The chain links TRBV6-5 to TRBJ2-7; D possibly corresponds to TRBD2 (5 bases). The CDR3 is 15 amino acids. Trimming stripped 0 bases from V and 5 bases from J, with 14 bases between. Germline V gene sequence: CDR1 MNHEY, CDR2 SVGAGI. The CDR3 DNA sequence: TGTGCCAGCAGTTACTCTTGGACGGACTTGGACGAGCAGTACTTC. Its translation is CASSYSWTDLDEQYF.

This clonotype showed up just a few times. V gene TRBV10-2 combines with J gene TRBJ2-7, with D unresolved. This CDR3 is built from 12 residues. Trimming removed 3 bases from V and 4 bases from J, with 7 bases in between. Per germline, CDR1 WSHSY and CDR2 SAAADI. This chain's CDR3 is CASSDPIYEQYF. Written as DNA, the CDR3 is TGCGCCAGCAGTGACCCCATTTACGAGCAGTACTTC.

This chain connects TRBV5-1 to TRBJ2-3, with 10 bases fitting TRBD2. V was clipped by 0 bases and J by 4 bases; unmatched bases: 11. This CDR3 has 18 amino acids. The germline CDR1 and CDR2 sequences are SGHRS and YFSETQ. The CDR3 coding sequence is TGCGCCAGCAGCTTGGCGAGGAAGCGGGGGGGCGTCCCAGATACGCAGTATTTT. The encoded protein is CASSLARKRGGVPDTQYF.

The rearrangement joins TRBV2 to TRBJ2-1; TRBD2 agrees at 15 bases. The CDR3 contains 17 residues. Looked up from germline, CDR1 is SNHLY and CDR2 is FYNNEI. Losses at the gene ends were 6 bases for V and 0 bases for J; bases not matched to a gene: 3. The CDR3 region is CASRGGLAGGSYNEQFF. DNA of the CDR3: TGTGCCAGCAGGGGGGGACTAGCGGGAGGCTCCTACAATGAGCAGTTCTTC.

The table lists this clonotype with many counts. This rearrangement joins TRBV5-6 to TRBJ2-5, with D possibly being TRBD1 (6 bases). Germline CDR1 and CDR2: SGHDT and YYEEEE. The CDR3 totals 16 residues. V was trimmed by 2 bases and J by 5 bases, leaving 19 bases between them. CDR3 nucleotides: TGTGCCAGCAGCTTAACCCCCCCAGGGGCGTGGGAGACCCAGTACTTC. As protein: CASSLTPPGAWETQYF.

V usage is TRBV5-1 and J usage is TRBJ2-5, with a weak D call TRBD2 (5 bases). Germline CDR1 and CDR2: SGHRS and YFSETQ. The CDR3 is made up of 12 amino acids. V was trimmed by 4 bases and J by 10 bases, leaving 14 bases between them. The CDR3 here is CASSLTGNHQYF. The DNA of the CDR3 is TGCGCCAGCAGCCTAACCGGGAACCACCAGTACTTC. Together with reference TRBV5-1 and TRBJ2-5, the CDR3 gives the full variable domain: KAGVTQTPRYLIKTRGQQVTLSCSPISGHRSVSWYQQTPGQGLQFLFEYFSETQRNKGNFPGRFSGRQFSNSRSEMNVSTLELGDSALYLCASSLTGNHQYFGPGTRLLVL.

This clonotype occurred a few times. The chain is built from TRBV14 and TRBJ2-1, with D maybe TRBD2 (5 bases). V was pared by 7 bases and J by 7 bases, with 23 bases between. Germline CDR1 and CDR2: SGHDN and FVKESK. The CDR3 totals 16 residues. This chain's CDR3 is CASTPYSGGSWNEQFF. CDR3 nucleotides: TGTGCCAGCACCCCCTATTCGGGTGGGAGTTGGAATGAGCAGTTCTTC.

This clonotype was detected a few times. The CDR3, as DNA: TGCGCCAGCAGCTTGGGGGGAAACAGCTACAATGAGCAGTTCTTC. Its translation: CASSLGGNSYNEQFF. The V gene is TRBV5-1, the J gene TRBJ2-1; D unresolved. The CDR3 totals 15 residues. With 0 bases removed from V and 3 bases from J, the gap between germline ends came to 10 bases. Germline V lookup: CDR1 SGHRS, CDR2 YFSETQ.

This clonotype was seen a handful of times. V gene TRBV11-2 combines with J gene TRBJ2-4; TRBD2 matches at 7 bases. The CDR3 covers 16 residues. Germline CDR1 and CDR2: SGHAT and FQNNGV. The V and J ends lost 1 base and 1 base, in that order; junction bases with no gene match: 4. The CDR3 spells CASSLGAGGAKNIQYF. CDR3 nucleotide sequence: TGTGCCAGCAGCTTAGGAGCCGGGGGGGCCAAAAACATTCAGTACTTC. Variable domain in full (rest from reference TRBV11-2 and TRBJ2-4): EAGVAQSPRYKIIEKRQSVAFWCNPISGHATLYWYQQILGQGPKLLIQFQNNGVVDDSQLPKDRFSAERLKGVDSTLKIQPAKLEDSAVYLCASSLGAGGAKNIQYFGAGTRLSVL.

The table lists this clonotype with a few counts. The chain has TRBV20-1 and TRBJ2-7, with D tentatively TRBD2 (5 bases). The CDR3 totals 12 residues. The germline gives CDR1 DFQATT, CDR2 SNEGSKA (reference sequence). The ends were cut back, 3 bases at V and 4 bases at J, with 10 bases in the middle. The CDR3 DNA follows: TGCAGTGCTAGGCGATCGGGATACGAGCAGTACTTC. The encoded protein is CSARRSGYEQYF.

This clonotype came up a few times. The V gene is TRBV4-3, the J gene TRBJ2-7; TRBD2 matches at 7 bases. CDR3 length: 14 residues. The germline V gene encodes CDR1 LGHNA and CDR2 YSLEER. Trimming removed 0 bases from V and 3 bases from J; junction bases left unmatched: 2. CDR3 sequence reads: CASSQDLADYEQYF. In DNA, the CDR3 is TGCGCCAGCAGCCAAGACCTAGCGGACTACGAGCAGTACTTC.

J is TRBJ2-5 and V is TRBV6-1; TRBD2 matches 10 bases. Germline V gene lookup returns CDR1 MNHNS and CDR2 SASEGT. Trimming took 7 bases from V and 6 from J; bases not matched to a gene: 14. This CDR3 is 16 amino acids long. The DNA of the CDR3 is TGTGCCAGCACCGTCGCTAGCGGGAGTCAGCAGAAGACCCAGTACTTC. Translating it yields CASTVASGSQQKTQYF.

This clonotype appeared a few times. The chain couples TRBV24-1 to TRBJ2-1, with a weak D call TRBD1 (6 bases). From germline, CDR1 is KGHDR and CDR2 SFDVKD. V lost 5 bases and J 0 bases, leaving 13 bases between the germline ends. The CDR3 sequence is 16 residues long. In DNA form, the CDR3 reads TGTGCCACCAGTGCCACAGGGTTTAGCTCCTACAATGAGCAGTTCTTC. It specifies CATSATGFSSYNEQFF.

This clonotype has at least ten counts. The CDR3 is CASSSQGYEQFF. The CDR3 DNA is TGTGCCAGCAGCTCACAGGGCTATGAGCAGTTCTTC. The J gene is TRBJ2-1, the V gene TRBV7-9, with D perhaps matching TRBD1 (6 bases). Germline CDR1 SEHNR, CDR2 FQNEAQ (reference sequence). With 4 bases removed from V and 8 bases from J, the gap between germline ends came to 9 bases. The CDR3 contains 12 residues.

The chain recombines TRBV6-4 with TRBJ1-5, with unresolved D. The V end lost 4 bases, the J end lost 2 bases, and 6 bases lay between the germline ends. CDR1 is MRHNA, CDR2 SNTAGT, per germline. This CDR3 has 13 amino acids. In DNA form, the CDR3 reads TGTGCCAGCAGTGTGGCGGGCAATCAGCCCCAGCATTTT. Protein: CASSVAGNQPQHF.

This clonotype has a handful of counts. This chain uses TRBV7-8 with TRBJ2-3; 14 bases match TRBD2. With 5 bases clipped from V and 4 bases from J, the junction kept 11 bases outside the gene matches. This CDR3 contains 18 residues. CDR1 and CDR2 from the germline V gene are SGHVS and FQNEAQ. The CDR3 sequence is CASSLFGLAGGVADTQYF. The CDR3 coding sequence is TGTGCCAGCAGCCTGTTTGGACTAGCGGGAGGTGTAGCAGATACGCAGTATTTT. Looking up the rest from reference TRBV7-8 and TRBJ2-3 gives the full variable domain: GAGVSQSPRYKVAKRGQDVALRCDPISGHVSLFWYQQALGQGPEFLTYFQNEAQLDKSGLPSDRFFAERPEGSVSTLKIQRTQQEDSAVYLCASSLFGLAGGVADTQYFGPGTRLTVL.

This rearrangement joins TRBV6-2 or TRBV6-3 to TRBJ1-1; TRBD1 is a possible D gene (6 bases). V was shortened by 0 bases and J by 1 base, with 15 bases between the two germline ends. Germline V gene sequence: CDR1 MNHEY, CDR2 SVGEGT. CDR3 length: 17 amino acids. CDR3 region: CASSYSGGRGKNTEAFF. The CDR3 coding sequence is TGTGCCAGCAGTTACTCGGGGGGGCGAGGAAAGAACACTGAAGCTTTCTTT.

This clonotype was counted only a few times. CDR3 amino acids: CASGSAQILSDNSPLHF. CDR3 nucleotide sequence: TGTGCCAGCGGCTCTGCGCAGATCCTATCAGATAATTCACCCCTCCACTTT. The chain has TRBV28 and TRBJ1-6; D remains ambiguous. Looked up from germline, CDR1 is MDHEN and CDR2 is SYDVKM. This CDR3 spans 17 amino acids. The V gene lost 8 bases and the J gene lost 5 bases, with 22 bases spanning the gap.